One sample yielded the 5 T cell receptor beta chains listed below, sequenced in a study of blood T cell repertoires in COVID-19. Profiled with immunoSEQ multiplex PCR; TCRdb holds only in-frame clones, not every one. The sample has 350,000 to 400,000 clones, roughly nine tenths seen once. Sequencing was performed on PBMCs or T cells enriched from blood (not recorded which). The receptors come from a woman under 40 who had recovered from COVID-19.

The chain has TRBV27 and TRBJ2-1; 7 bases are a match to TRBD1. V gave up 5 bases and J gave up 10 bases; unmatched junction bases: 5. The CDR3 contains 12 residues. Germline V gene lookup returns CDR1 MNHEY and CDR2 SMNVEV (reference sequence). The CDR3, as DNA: TGTGCCAGCAGTCCAGGACAGGTCGAGCAGTTCTTC. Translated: CASSPGQVEQFF.

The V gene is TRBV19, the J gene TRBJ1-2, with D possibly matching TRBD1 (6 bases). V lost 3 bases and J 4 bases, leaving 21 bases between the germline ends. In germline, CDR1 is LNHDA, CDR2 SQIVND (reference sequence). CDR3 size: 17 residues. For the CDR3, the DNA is TGTGCCAGTAGTATGATAGCGTCTTTGACAGGAACCTATGGCTACACCTTC. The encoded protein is CASSMIASLTGTYGYTF.

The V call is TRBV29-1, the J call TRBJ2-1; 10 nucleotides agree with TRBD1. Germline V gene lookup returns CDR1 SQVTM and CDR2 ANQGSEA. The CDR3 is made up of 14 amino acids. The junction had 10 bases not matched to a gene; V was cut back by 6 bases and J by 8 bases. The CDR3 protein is CSVDKPTGGYEQFF. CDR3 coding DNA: TGCAGCGTCGACAAACCGACAGGGGGCTATGAGCAGTTCTTC.

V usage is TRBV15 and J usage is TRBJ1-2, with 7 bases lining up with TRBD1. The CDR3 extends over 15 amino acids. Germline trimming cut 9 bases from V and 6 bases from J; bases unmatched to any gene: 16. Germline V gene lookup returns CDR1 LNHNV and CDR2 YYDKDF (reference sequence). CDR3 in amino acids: CATNRQGGVVDGYTF. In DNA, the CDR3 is TGTGCCACTAACAGACAGGGAGGAGTAGTTGATGGCTACACCTTC.

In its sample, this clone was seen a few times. The DNA for the CDR3 is TGTGCCATGCGGGACAGGGGTTCTTACGAGCAGTACTTC. Its translation is CAMRDRGSYEQYF. The gene calls are TRBV2 and TRBJ2-7; TRBD1 matches at 10 bases. The CDR3 has 13 residues. V lost 10 bases, J lost 4 bases, and 7 bases stayed unmatched. Germline V gene lookup returns CDR1 SNHLY and CDR2 FYNNEI.